Listed here are 22 T cell receptor beta chains from one sample, sequenced in a study of shared clonotypes between healthy human individuals. The data were produced by immunoSEQ multiplex PCR, yet TCRdb's version contains in-frame clones alone and is incomplete. The sample holds about 1 million clones, approximately 72% seen once. The specimen was memory CD4+ T cells sorted from blood. Indicated subset: CD45RA-negative fraction. These receptors all stem from a man aged 18 to 35 in good health.

The chain combines TRBV6-6 with TRBJ2-7; 7 nucleotides agree with TRBD1. This CDR3 spans 16 amino acids. The germline V gene encodes CDR1 MNHNY and CDR2 SVGAGI (reference sequence). J gave up 5 bases and V 4 bases, and 14 bases lay outside the gene matches. CDR3 amino acids: CASSSGQVIIYDEQYF. The CDR3 bases are TGTGCCAGCAGTTCCGGACAGGTGATAATTTACGACGAGCAGTACTTC.

Details on this clone: Different DNA sequences within this sample yield the same CDR3. The rearrangement links TRBV18 to TRBJ2-7, with TRBD1 matching over 11 bases. Germline lookup yields CDR1 KGHSH and CDR2 LQKENI. J lost 5 bases, V lost 4 bases, and 1 base had no gene match. The CDR3 loop spans 13 amino acids. This CDR3 is CASSRGQGDEQYF. CDR3 bases: TGTGCCAGCTCACGGGGACAGGGGGACGAGCAGTACTTC.

J is TRBJ2-7 and V is TRBV11-2; the D call may be TRBD1 or TRBD2 (5 bases each). V lost 1 base and J 4 bases, leaving 20 bases between the germline ends. The length of the CDR3 is 17 residues. The V gene's germline CDR1 is SGHAT and CDR2 FQNNGV. CDR3 DNA sequence: TGTGCCAGCAGCTTAGCCTGGACGGGGCACAATAGGTACGAGCAGTACTTC. It specifies CASSLAWTGHNRYEQYF.

The CDR3 sequence: CASSLAGSRFF. CDR3 coding DNA: TGTGCCAGCAGCTTAGCCGGCTCTCGGTTCTTC. This chain uses TRBV7-2 with TRBJ2-1; D is unclear. This CDR3 spans 11 amino acids. The germline CDR1 and CDR2 sequences are SGHTA and FQGNSA. V dropped 0 bases and J dropped 15 bases, with 9 bases sitting between them.

The table lists this clone with a count of one. The V and J genes are TRBV10-3 and TRBJ2-3; D gene ambiguous. Trimming stripped 7 bases from V and 0 bases from J, with 2 bases between. Per the germline V gene, CDR1 is ENHRY and CDR2 is SYGVKD. CDR3 length: 11 residues. The CDR3 reads CAITSTDTQYF. The CDR3 DNA follows: TGTGCCATCACGAGCACAGATACGCAGTATTTT.

V is TRBV19 and J is TRBJ1-5; D gene uncertain. CDR3 length: 14 residues. Germline V lookup: CDR1 LNHDA, CDR2 SQIVND (reference sequence). Trimming shortened V by 7 bases and J by 0 bases, and 10 bases separated the two germline ends. Written as DNA, the CDR3 is TGTGCCAGTACCCCCGAAAATAGCAATCAGCCCCAGCATTTT. Protein product: CASTPENSNQPQHF.

This clone showed up just a few times. This rearrangement joins TRBV10-3 to TRBJ2-7; D possibly corresponds to TRBD1 (6 bases). CDR3 size: 12 residues. V shed 2 bases and J shed 4 bases, with 6 bases lying between them. The V gene's germline CDR1 is ENHRY and CDR2 SYGVKD. The CDR3 DNA reads TGTGCCATCAGTGAGAGGGGGTACGAGCAGTACTTC. Its protein product is CAISERGYEQYF.

V is TRBV2 and J is TRBJ2-1; weak D call: TRBD1 (6 bases). Trimming removed 6 bases at V and 5 bases at J, with 17 bases between. The length of the CDR3 is 15 residues. Germline V gives CDR1 SNHLY, CDR2 FYNNEI. CDR3 residues: CASRGQGIFHNEQFF. In DNA, the CDR3 is TGTGCCAGCAGGGGCCAGGGGATTTTCCACAATGAGCAGTTCTTC.

This chain uses TRBV7-9 with TRBJ2-1; TRBD1 aligns across 9 bases. J was trimmed by 4 bases and V by 5 bases; bases with no gene match: 6. The CDR3 sequence is 15 residues long. Germline CDR1 reads SEHNR; CDR2 reads FQNEAQ (reference sequence). CDR3 sequence (DNA): TGTGCCAGCAGCATAGGACAGGGGACGTACAATGAGCAGTTCTTC. Translating gives CASSIGQGTYNEQFF.

This rearrangement joins TRBV5-6 to TRBJ1-5, with 8 bases aligning to TRBD1. V was pared by 2 bases and J by 3 bases, with 4 bases of the junction left unmatched. The CDR3 is 15 residues long. CDR1 and CDR2 (germline): SGHDT, YYEEEE. The CDR3 loop is CASSFLGQANQPQHF. DNA for the CDR3: TGTGCCAGCAGCTTTTTGGGACAGGCCAATCAGCCCCAGCATTTT.

V is TRBV10-3 and J is TRBJ2-1; D is ambiguous. V dropped 9 bases and J dropped 4 bases, with 19 bases sitting between them. Germline V gives CDR1 ENHRY, CDR2 SYGVKD. The CDR3 is 15 residues long. This CDR3 reads CAIATTSTDYNEQFF. CDR3 coding DNA: TGTGCCATTGCTACAACTTCCACGGATTACAATGAGCAGTTCTTC.

This clone was picked up a small number of times. The gene calls are TRBV10-3 and TRBJ2-3, with TRBD2 identical over 7 bases. Germline trimming cut 4 bases from V and 1 base from J; bases unmatched to any gene: 5. Germline-derived CDR1 and CDR2 are ENHRY and SYGVKD. The CDR3 sequence is 15 residues long. CDR3 region: CAISAAGRGTDTQYF. For the CDR3, the DNA is TGTGCCATCAGTGCCGCAGGGAGGGGCACAGATACGCAGTATTTT.

The chain combines TRBV29-1 with TRBJ2-3, with 8 bases lining up with TRBD1. The CDR3 length is 13 residues. The V gene end was trimmed by 6 bases and the J gene end by 4 bases; junction bases not matched to a gene: 6. The V gene's germline CDR1 is SQVTM and CDR2 ANQGSEA. The CDR3 DNA follows: TGCAGCGTCGGCGGACAGGGCGCAGATACGCAGTATTTT. It encodes CSVGGQGADTQYF.

The CDR3 spells CASSTLAAFETQYF. CDR3 in DNA: TGTGCCAGCAGCACGCTAGCTGCATTTGAGACCCAGTACTTC. The chain recombines TRBV11-2 with TRBJ2-5; D might be TRBD2 (5 bases). Germline lookup yields CDR1 SGHAT and CDR2 FQNNGV. V was pared by 5 bases and J by 5 bases, with 15 bases between. The CDR3 contains 14 residues.

This clone was seen a few times. The chain is built from TRBV27 and TRBJ2-7; 7 bases are a match to TRBD2. Germline loops: CDR1 MNHEY, CDR2 SMNVEV (reference sequence). The CDR3 has 11 amino acids. V gave up 8 bases and J gave up 10 bases; unmatched junction bases: 8. CDR3 nucleotides: TGTGCCAGCCGCGGGACTATCGAACAGTACTTC. Translating it yields CASRGTIEQYF.

The rearrangement joins TRBV18 to TRBJ2-5, with 14 bases lining up with TRBD2. The V gene's germline CDR1 is KGHSH and CDR2 LQKENI. V lost 6 bases, J lost 4 bases, and 4 bases stayed unmatched. This CDR3 spans 15 amino acids. The CDR3 DNA follows: TGTGCCAGCTCGAAGACTAGCGGGGGGGCAGAGACCCAGTACTTC. Amino acid sequence: CASSKTSGGAETQYF.

J is TRBJ1-3 and V is TRBV19; the D gene is possibly TRBD1 (6 bases). Germline V gene sequence: CDR1 LNHDA, CDR2 SQIVND (reference sequence). V lost 9 bases to trimming and J lost 2 bases, with 8 bases between them. This CDR3 spans 12 amino acids. CDR3 bases: TGTGCCAGCCGACAGGCTGGAAACACCATATATTTT. Translation: CASRQAGNTIYF.

V gene TRBV4-1 combines with J gene TRBJ2-7; D call uncertain. Germline CDR1 MGHRA, CDR2 YSYEKL. The V end was cut by 0 bases, the J end by 1 base, with 7 bases between. The CDR3 consists of 14 residues. The CDR3 coding sequence is TGCGCCAGCAGCCAAGAAAGGGCTTCCTACGAGCAGTACTTC. It codes for CASSQERASYEQYF.

This sequence joins TRBV11-2 and TRBJ2-3, with 10 bases identical to TRBD2. This CDR3 is built from 17 residues. Germline CDR1 is SGHAT and CDR2 is FQNNGV. With V trimmed by 1 base and J by 0 bases, 4 bases remained unmatched. The CDR3 DNA sequence: TGTGCCAGCAGCTTAGCCAAGACTAGCGGGAGCACAGATACGCAGTATTTT. This gives the protein CASSLAKTSGSTDTQYF.

This clone was seen a handful of times. The rearrangement joins TRBV7-2 to TRBJ1-2; D perhaps matches TRBD1 (5 bases). Germline V gene lookup returns CDR1 SGHTA and CDR2 FQGNSA. This CDR3 has 13 residues. Deletions cut 1 base from V and 8 bases from J, with 11 bases between. The CDR3 DNA follows: TGTGCCAGCAGCTTAGATCAGAGGGGAGGCTACACCTTC. Protein: CASSLDQRGGYTF.

The rearrangement joins TRBV18 to TRBJ1-5; TRBD1 agrees at 7 bases. V lost 2 bases to trimming and J lost 3 bases; unmatched junction nucleotides: 7. The CDR3 runs to 16 residues. Germline assignment: CDR1 KGHSH and CDR2 LQKENI. CDR3 nucleotides: TGTGCCAGCTCACCATCCAGGGGGACTATCAATCAGCCCCAGCATTTT. Protein product: CASSPSRGTINQPQHF.

This clone has a handful of counts. The chain employs TRBV10-1 and TRBJ2-7, with TRBD2 matching over 7 bases. Losses at the gene ends were 1 base for V and 2 bases for J; bases not matched to a gene: 14. CDR1 is WNHNN and CDR2 is SYGVQD in the germline V gene (reference sequence). This CDR3 spans 18 amino acids. This chain's CDR3 is CASSECPSGPRDAYEQYF. The DNA for the CDR3 is TGCGCCAGCAGTGAGTGCCCTAGCGGACCTAGGGATGCCTACGAGCAGTACTTC.